This T cell receptor beta chain appears in the sequencing data of a study of T cells in Graves' hyperthyroidism and ophthalmopathy. On the study more broadly: Blood was drawn when the patient was first diagnosed and still untreated.

This clonotype was found many times. Its cognate antigen is unknown. Deletions cut 0 bases from V and 3 bases from J, with 18 bases between. This CDR3 contains 16 residues. Germline CDR1 reads DFQATT; CDR2 reads SNEGSKA (reference sequence). Amplification targeted TCR beta CDR3 regions from RNA transcripts. Using the HTBI primer set, a first-round RT-PCR was run on the TCR CDR3. TCRdb reanalysed the multiplex PCR reads using MiXCR and keeps one entry per CDR3 protein. Among about 690,000 distinct CDR3 sequences, roughly 17% were seen once, and the ten largest hold 15%. The study defined stable Graves' hyperthyroidism as no ophthalmopathy progression within 18 months. Study-wide results and limits: Expanded thyroid clonotypes (above 0.001) were mostly also found in blood. The model made its ophthalmopathy prediction, and onset followed a median around 6.9 months later.

The origin of this receptor is a man in his fifties or sixties with Graves' hyperthyroidism. Material for sequencing was blood. This chain connects TRBV20-1 to TRBJ2-7; perhaps TRBD1 as D (7 bases). CDR3 bases: TGCAGTGCTAGAGACCACCAGGGGGACTCGGGCTACGAGCAGTACTTC. Amino acids: CSARDHQGDSGYEQYF.